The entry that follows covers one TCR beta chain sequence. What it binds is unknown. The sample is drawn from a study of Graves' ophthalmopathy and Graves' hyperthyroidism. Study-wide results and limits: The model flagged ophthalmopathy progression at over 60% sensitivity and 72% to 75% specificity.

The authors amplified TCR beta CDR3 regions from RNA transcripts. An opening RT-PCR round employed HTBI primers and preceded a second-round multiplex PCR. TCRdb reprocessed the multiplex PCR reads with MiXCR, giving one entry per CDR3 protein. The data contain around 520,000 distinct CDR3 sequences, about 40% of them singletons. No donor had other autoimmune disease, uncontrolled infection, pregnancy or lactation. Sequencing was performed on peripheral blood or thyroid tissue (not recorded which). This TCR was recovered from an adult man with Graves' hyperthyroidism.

In DNA, the CDR3 is TGTGCCAGCAGTTTTTCGGGGCTCCAAGAGACCCAGTACTTC. This translates into CASSFSGLQETQYF. The V gene is TRBV28, the J gene TRBJ2-5, with D tentatively TRBD1 or TRBD2 (5 bases each). The CDR3 is 14 residues long. Per the germline V gene, CDR1 is MDHEN and CDR2 is SYDVKM. Between the trimmed V and J ends, which lost 3 bases and 1 base, there was a span of 9 bases.